These 16 T cell receptor beta chains were sequenced from one sample in a study of cytomegalovirus exposure and HLA in healthy donors. It was with 60 Vbeta and 13 Jbeta primers that the PCR ran. Some clones are missing from TCRdb's copy, which holds only in-frame ones; the method was immunoSEQ multiplex PCR. The sample shows roughly 60,000 clones, approximately 63% of them seen only once. The sample was PBMCs. All receptors derive from a woman aged 60-70 years in good health and CMV-seropositive.

This clone is a singleton in its sample. V usage is TRBV27 and J usage is TRBJ1-6; D perhaps matches TRBD1 (5 bases). CDR3 length equals 16 residues. The V gene lost 1 base and the J gene lost 5 bases, with 12 bases spanning the gap. Looked up from germline, CDR1 is MNHEY and CDR2 is SMNVEV (reference sequence). The CDR3 protein is CASSLWAGRDNSPLHF. Here the CDR3 DNA reads TGTGCCAGCAGTTTATGGGCAGGGAGGGATAATTCACCCCTCCACTTT.

This clone has just a few counts. The V gene is TRBV6-5, the J gene TRBJ2-5; 8 bases align to TRBD1. V gave up 2 bases and J gave up 4 bases; unmatched junction bases: 9. Germline CDR1 reads MNHEY; CDR2 reads SVGAGI. The CDR3 sequence is 16 residues long. In DNA, the CDR3 is TGTGCCAGCAGTTACGGCGCAGGGGGCAGTGGAGAGACCCAGTACTTC. Its translation is CASSYGAGGSGETQYF.

The chain links TRBV29-1 to TRBJ2-5; 10 nucleotides line up with TRBD1. The length of the CDR3 is 14 residues. Trimming at V came to 4 bases and at J to 4 bases, leaving 6 bases not matched to a gene. The germline CDR1 and CDR2 sequences are SQVTM and ANQGSEA. This chain's CDR3 is CSVGRGDRGETQYF. For the CDR3, the DNA is TGCAGCGTTGGAAGGGGGGACAGGGGAGAGACCCAGTACTTC.

Only a few counts were recorded for this clone. The chain combines TRBV5-1 with TRBJ2-5, with a tentative D call TRBD1 (6 bases). Trimming removed 0 bases at V and 2 bases at J, with 11 bases between. The CDR3 loop spans 15 amino acids. CDR1 and CDR2 (germline): SGHRS, YFSETQ. Here the CDR3 DNA reads TGCGCCAGCAGCTTGGCACCGGGACAACAAGAGACCCAGTACTTC. Protein product: CASSLAPGQQETQYF.

This chain joins TRBV7-2 and TRBJ2-7; TRBD2 matches at 8 bases. The CDR3 totals 16 residues. V was pared by 1 base and J by 0 bases, with 5 bases of the junction left unmatched. The germline gives CDR1 SGHTA, CDR2 FQGNSA. CDR3 sequence: CASSLGGGGTSYEQYF. In DNA form, the CDR3 reads TGTGCCAGCAGCTTAGGAGGCGGGGGGACCTCCTACGAGCAGTACTTC.

This clone was counted a few times. V and J are TRBV27 and TRBJ1-1; 12 bases match TRBD1. The CDR3 consists of 19 residues. Germline assignment: CDR1 MNHEY and CDR2 SMNVEV (reference sequence). Germline trimming cut 1 base from V and 1 base from J; bases unmatched to any gene: 10. The CDR3 coding sequence is TGTGCCAGCAGTTTATGGTCCGGGACAGGGGGCGCTTCGAACACTGAAGCTTTCTTT. Its protein product is CASSLWSGTGGASNTEAFF.

The chain combines TRBV6-5 with TRBJ2-2; TRBD1 is a possible D gene (5 bases). The germline V gene has CDR1 MNHEY and CDR2 SVGAGI. V shed 2 bases and J shed 2 bases, with 9 bases lying between them. The CDR3 runs 15 residues. The CDR3 nucleotides are TGTGCCAGCAGTTACAGACAGCAAAACACCGGGGAGCTGTTTTTT. Translating gives CASSYRQQNTGELFF.

The chain employs TRBV6-6 and TRBJ2-1; TRBD2 aligns across 10 bases. Germline V gene data show CDR1 as MNHNY and CDR2 as SVGAGI (reference sequence). The ends lost 6 bases at V and 8 bases at J; junction bases unmatched: 10. The CDR3 runs to 15 residues. The CDR3 coding sequence is TGTGCCAGCAGCCCACAAGCGGGGGGGCAGTATGAGCAGTTCTTC. Its translation is CASSPQAGGQYEQFF.

The V gene is TRBV9, the J gene TRBJ1-3; no clear D. This CDR3 is built from 14 residues. Germline assignment: CDR1 SGDLS and CDR2 YYNGEE. V was clipped by 0 bases and J by 0 bases, with 4 bases between them. CDR3 DNA: TGTGCCAGCAGCGTAGATCGCTCTGGAAACACCATATATTTT. It yields the protein CASSVDRSGNTIYF.

The chain joins TRBV7-2 to TRBJ1-1; D gene unclear. V lost 3 bases and J 8 bases, leaving 10 bases between the germline ends. Germline lookup yields CDR1 SGHTA and CDR2 FQGNSA. This CDR3 spans 12 amino acids. This CDR3 is CASSFPQAEAFF. CDR3 bases: TGTGCCAGCAGCTTCCCCCAGGCGGAAGCTTTCTTT. The entire variable domain, with the rest obtained from reference TRBV7-2 and TRBJ1-1, is as follows: GAGVSQSPSNKVTEKGKDVELRCDPISGHTALYWYRQSLGQGLEFLIYFQGNSAPDKSGLPSDRFSAERTGGSVSTLTIQRTQQEDSAVYLCASSFPQAEAFFGQGTRLTVV.

This clone was seen only a few times. This chain joins TRBV4-3 and TRBJ1-4; 9 bases align to TRBD1. The ends lost 0 bases at V and 11 bases at J; junction bases unmatched: 13. This CDR3 contains 17 residues. Germline values: CDR1 LGHNA, CDR2 YSLEER. The CDR3 DNA reads as TGCGCCAGCAGCCAAGAGGGGACAGGGCCGGAGATGTTGAAACTGTTTTTT. It is translated as CASSQEGTGPEMLKLFF.

The chain uses TRBV11-2 and TRBJ1-2; tentatively, D is TRBD1 (6 bases). The V end was cut by 0 bases, the J end by 4 bases, with 12 bases between. This CDR3 spans 15 amino acids. The germline V gene has CDR1 SGHAT and CDR2 FQNNGV. CDR3 nucleotides: TGTGCCAGCAGCTTAGATCCCGGACAGATCTATGGCTACACCTTC. Amino acid sequence: CASSLDPGQIYGYTF.

The genes are TRBV18 and TRBJ1-2; D might be TRBD1 (6 bases). V lost 5 bases to trimming and J lost 2 bases, with 15 bases between them. CDR1 and CDR2 from the germline V gene are KGHSH and LQKENI. The CDR3 contains 15 residues. The CDR3 loop reads CASSAGTRGNYGYTF. The CDR3 DNA reads TGTGCCAGCTCAGCCGGGACAAGAGGGAACTATGGCTACACCTTC.

This clone was picked up one time. The gene calls are TRBV12-5 and TRBJ2-1; 8 nucleotides match TRBD2. CDR3 length equals 20 residues. Germline CDR1 is LGHNT and CDR2 is FRNRAP. The V segment lost 5 bases and the J segment 6 bases; nucleotides outside the gene matches: 24. The CDR3 sequence: CASGGGWTDGGRGGSNEQFF. The CDR3, as DNA: TGTGCTAGTGGTGGGGGGTGGACCGACGGGGGACGGGGGGGGTCCAATGAGCAGTTCTTC.

The V and J genes are TRBV11-2 and TRBJ2-7, with TRBD1 identical over 7 bases. CDR1 SGHAT and CDR2 FQNNGV come from the germline V gene. The junction had 21 bases not matched to a gene; V was cut back by 6 bases and J by 4 bases. CDR3 length equals 18 residues. CDR3 residues: CASSPLSTETGFRYEQYF. As DNA, the CDR3 is TGTGCCAGCAGTCCACTAAGCACCGAGACAGGGTTTAGGTACGAGCAGTACTTC.

This rearrangement joins TRBV6-1 to TRBJ1-5; D is unclear. Trimming stripped 6 bases from V and 0 bases from J, with 9 bases between. Germline assignment: CDR1 MNHNS and CDR2 SASEGT. The CDR3 consists of 14 residues. The CDR3 bases are TGTGCCAGCAGAGAGGGTTATAGCAATCAGCCCCAGCATTTT. This sequence encodes CASREGYSNQPQHF.